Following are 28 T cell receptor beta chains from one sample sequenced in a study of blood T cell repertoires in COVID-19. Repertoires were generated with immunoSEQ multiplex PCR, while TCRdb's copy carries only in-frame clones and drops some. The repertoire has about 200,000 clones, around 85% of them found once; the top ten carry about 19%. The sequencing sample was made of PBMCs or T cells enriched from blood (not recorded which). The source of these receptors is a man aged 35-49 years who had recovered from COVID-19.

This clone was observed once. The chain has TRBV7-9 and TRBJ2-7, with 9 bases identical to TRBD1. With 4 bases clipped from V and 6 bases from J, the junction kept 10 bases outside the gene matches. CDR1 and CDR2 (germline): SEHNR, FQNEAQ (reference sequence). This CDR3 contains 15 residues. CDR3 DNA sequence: TGTGCCAGCAGCTCGACCGGGACAGGGAGGGGCGAGCAGTACTTC. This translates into CASSSTGTGRGEQYF.

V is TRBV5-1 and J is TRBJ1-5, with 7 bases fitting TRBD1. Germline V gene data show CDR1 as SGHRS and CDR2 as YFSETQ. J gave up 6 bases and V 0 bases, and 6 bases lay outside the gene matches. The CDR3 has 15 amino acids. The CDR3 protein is CASSLEQGLGQPQHF. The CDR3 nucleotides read TGCGCCAGCAGCTTGGAACAGGGGTTGGGTCAGCCCCAGCATTTT.

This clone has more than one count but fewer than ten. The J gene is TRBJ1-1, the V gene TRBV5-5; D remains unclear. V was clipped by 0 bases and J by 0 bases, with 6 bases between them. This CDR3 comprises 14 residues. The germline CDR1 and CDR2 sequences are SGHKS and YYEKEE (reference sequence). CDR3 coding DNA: TGTGCCAGCAGCTTGGCTCTAGTGAACACTGAAGCTTTCTTT. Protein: CASSLALVNTEAFF. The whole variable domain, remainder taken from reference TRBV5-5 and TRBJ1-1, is DAGVTQSPTHLIKTRGQQVTLRCSPISGHKSVSWYQQVLGQGPQFIFQYYEKEERGRGNFPDRFSARQFPNYSSELNVNALLLGDSALYLCASSLALVNTEAFFGQGTRLTVV.

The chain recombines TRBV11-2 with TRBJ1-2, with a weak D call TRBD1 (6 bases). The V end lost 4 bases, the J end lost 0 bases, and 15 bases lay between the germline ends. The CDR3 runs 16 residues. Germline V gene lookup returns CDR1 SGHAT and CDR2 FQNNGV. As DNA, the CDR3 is TGTGCCAGCAGCTCTTCGAACAGGGCTGCTAACTATGGCTACACCTTC. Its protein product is CASSSSNRAANYGYTF.

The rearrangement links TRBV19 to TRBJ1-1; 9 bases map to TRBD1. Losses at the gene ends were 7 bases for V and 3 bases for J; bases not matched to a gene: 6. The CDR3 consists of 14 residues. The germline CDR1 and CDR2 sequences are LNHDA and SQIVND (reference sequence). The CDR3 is CASMAGTGYTEAFF. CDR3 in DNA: TGTGCCAGTATGGCCGGGACAGGGTACACTGAAGCTTTCTTT. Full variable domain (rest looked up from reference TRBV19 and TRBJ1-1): DGGITQSPKYLFRKEGQNVTLSCEQNLNHDAMYWYRQDPGQGLRLIYYSQIVNDFQKGDIAEGYSVSREKKESFPLTVTSAQKNPTAFYLCASMAGTGYTEAFFGQGTRLTVV.

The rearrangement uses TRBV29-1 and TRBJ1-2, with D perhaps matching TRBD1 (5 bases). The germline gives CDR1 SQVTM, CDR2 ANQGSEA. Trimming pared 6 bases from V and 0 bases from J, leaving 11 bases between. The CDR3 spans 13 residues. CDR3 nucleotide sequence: TGCAGCGTCCGGACGGACACTAACTATGGCTACACCTTC. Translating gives CSVRTDTNYGYTF.

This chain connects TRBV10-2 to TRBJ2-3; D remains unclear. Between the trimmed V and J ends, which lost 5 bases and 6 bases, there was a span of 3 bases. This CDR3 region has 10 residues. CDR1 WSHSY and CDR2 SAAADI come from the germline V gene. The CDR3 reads CASSSDTQYF. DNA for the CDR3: TGCGCCAGCAGTTCGGATACGCAGTATTTT.

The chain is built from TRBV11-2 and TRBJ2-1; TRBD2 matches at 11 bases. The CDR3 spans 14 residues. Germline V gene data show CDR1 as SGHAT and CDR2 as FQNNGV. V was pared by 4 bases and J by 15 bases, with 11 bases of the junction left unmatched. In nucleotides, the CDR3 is TGTGCCAGCAGCTCCCAACTAGCGGGGGACCAAACGTTCTTC. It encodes CASSSQLAGDQTFF.

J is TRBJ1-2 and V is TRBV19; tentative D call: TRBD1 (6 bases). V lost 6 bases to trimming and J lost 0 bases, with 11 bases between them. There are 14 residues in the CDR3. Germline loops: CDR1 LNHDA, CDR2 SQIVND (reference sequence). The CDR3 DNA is TGTGCCAGTAGCCTGGACAGTTCTAACTATGGCTACACCTTC. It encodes CASSLDSSNYGYTF.

CDR3 nucleotides: TGTGCCAGCAGCTTTACAACTCCGCAACAGGGCCGTTCACCCCTCCACTTT. Its translation: CASSFTTPQQGRSPLHF. V and J are TRBV27 and TRBJ1-6, with D perhaps matching TRBD1 (6 bases). The germline CDR1 and CDR2 sequences are MNHEY and SMNVEV (reference sequence). With 6 bases removed from V and 9 bases from J, the gap between germline ends came to 24 bases. There are 17 residues in the CDR3.

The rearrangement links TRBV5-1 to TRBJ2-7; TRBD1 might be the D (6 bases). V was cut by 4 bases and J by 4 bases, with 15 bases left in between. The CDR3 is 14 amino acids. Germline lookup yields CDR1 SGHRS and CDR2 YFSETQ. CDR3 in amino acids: CASSPGVLGYEQYF. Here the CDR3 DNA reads TGCGCCAGCAGCCCAGGGGTATTAGGGTACGAGCAGTACTTC.

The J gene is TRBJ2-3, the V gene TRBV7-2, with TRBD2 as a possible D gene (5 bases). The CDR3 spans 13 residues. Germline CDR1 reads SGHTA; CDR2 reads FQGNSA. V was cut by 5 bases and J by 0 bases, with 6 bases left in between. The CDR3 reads CASSGGSTDTQYF. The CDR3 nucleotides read TGTGCCAGCAGCGGAGGTAGCACAGATACGCAGTATTTT.

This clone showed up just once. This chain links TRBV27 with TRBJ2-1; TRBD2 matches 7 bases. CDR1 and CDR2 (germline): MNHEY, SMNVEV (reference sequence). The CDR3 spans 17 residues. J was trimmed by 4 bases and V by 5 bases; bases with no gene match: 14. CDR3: CASSPTRLASLYNEQFF. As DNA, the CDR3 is TGTGCCAGCAGTCCGACCCGACTAGCCAGCCTTTACAATGAGCAGTTCTTC.

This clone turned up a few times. CDR3 loop: CASSEQLAGGGYNEQFF. CDR3 nucleotides: TGTGCCAGCAGCGAACAATTAGCGGGAGGAGGCTACAATGAGCAGTTCTTC. The V call is TRBV3-1 (or the pseudogene TRBV3-2), the J call TRBJ2-1, with 10 bases fitting TRBD2. Germline-derived CDR1 and CDR2 are LGHDT and YNNKEL (reference sequence). The CDR3 runs 17 residues. J was trimmed by 3 bases and V by 5 bases; bases with no gene match: 10.

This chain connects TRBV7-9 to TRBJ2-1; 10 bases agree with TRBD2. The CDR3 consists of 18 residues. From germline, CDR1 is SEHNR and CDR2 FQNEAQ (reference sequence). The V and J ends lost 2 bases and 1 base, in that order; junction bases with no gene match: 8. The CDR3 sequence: CASSLKSSGRVSYNEQFF. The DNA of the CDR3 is TGTGCCAGCAGCTTAAAATCTAGCGGGAGAGTGTCCTACAATGAGCAGTTCTTC.

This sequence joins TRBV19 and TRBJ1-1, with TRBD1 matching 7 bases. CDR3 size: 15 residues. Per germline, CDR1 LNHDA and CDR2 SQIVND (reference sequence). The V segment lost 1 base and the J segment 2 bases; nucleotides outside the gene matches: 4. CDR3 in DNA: TGTGCCAGTAGTATAGGGACAGGTCTTAACACTGAAGCTTTCTTT. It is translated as CASSIGTGLNTEAFF.

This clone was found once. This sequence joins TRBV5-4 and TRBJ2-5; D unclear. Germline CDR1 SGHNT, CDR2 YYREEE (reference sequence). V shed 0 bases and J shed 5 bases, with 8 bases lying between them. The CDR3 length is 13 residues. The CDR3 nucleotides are TGTGCCAGCAGCTTGGGCGGCGAGGAGACCCAGTACTTC. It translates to CASSLGGEETQYF.

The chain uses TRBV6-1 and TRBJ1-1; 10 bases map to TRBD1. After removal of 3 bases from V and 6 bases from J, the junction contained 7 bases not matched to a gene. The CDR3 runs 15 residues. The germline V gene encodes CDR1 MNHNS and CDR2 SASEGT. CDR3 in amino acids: CASSERRDRGSEAFF. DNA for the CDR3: TGTGCCAGCAGTGAGCGTCGGGACAGGGGTTCTGAAGCTTTCTTT.

The CDR3 nucleotides are TGTGCCAGCAGCCAAGTGGGAGGGTTGAACACTGAAGCTTTCTTT. It encodes CASSQVGGLNTEAFF. The chain is built from TRBV14 and TRBJ1-1; D is uncertain. Trimming left V 1 base short and J 0 bases short, with 9 bases between. CDR1 SGHDN and CDR2 FVKESK come from the germline V gene. The length of the CDR3 is 15 residues.

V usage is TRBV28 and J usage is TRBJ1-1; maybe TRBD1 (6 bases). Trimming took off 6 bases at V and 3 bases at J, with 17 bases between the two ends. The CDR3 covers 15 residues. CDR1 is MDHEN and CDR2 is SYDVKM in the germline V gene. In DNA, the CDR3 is TGTGCCAGCAGGTCGCCAGGGGCAGAGTACACTGAAGCTTTCTTT. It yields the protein CASRSPGAEYTEAFF. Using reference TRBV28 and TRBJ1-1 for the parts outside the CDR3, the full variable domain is DVKVTQSSRYLVKRTGEKVFLECVQDMDHENMFWYRQDPGLGLRLIYFSYDVKMKEKGDIPEGYSVSREKKERFSLILESASTNQTSMYLCASRSPGAEYTEAFFGQGTRLTVV.

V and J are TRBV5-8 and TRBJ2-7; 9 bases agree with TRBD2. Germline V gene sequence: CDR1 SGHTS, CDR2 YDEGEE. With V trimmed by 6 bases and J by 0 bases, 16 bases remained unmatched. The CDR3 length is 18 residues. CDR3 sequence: CASNRDRRKAGGSYEQYF. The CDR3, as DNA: TGTGCCAGCAACCGGGACCGCCGGAAAGCGGGAGGCTCCTACGAGCAGTACTTC.

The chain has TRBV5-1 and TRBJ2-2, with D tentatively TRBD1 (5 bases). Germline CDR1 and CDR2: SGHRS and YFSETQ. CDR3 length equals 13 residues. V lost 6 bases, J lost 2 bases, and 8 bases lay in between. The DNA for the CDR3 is TGCGCCAGCAAGACAGATAACACCGGGGAGCTGTTTTTT. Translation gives CASKTDNTGELFF.

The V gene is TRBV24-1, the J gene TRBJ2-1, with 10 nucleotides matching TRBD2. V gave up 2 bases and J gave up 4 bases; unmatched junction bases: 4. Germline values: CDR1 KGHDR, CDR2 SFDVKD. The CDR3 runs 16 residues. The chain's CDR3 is CATSDSSGRDYNEQFF. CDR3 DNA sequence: TGTGCCACCAGTGATTCGAGCGGGAGGGATTACAATGAGCAGTTCTTC.

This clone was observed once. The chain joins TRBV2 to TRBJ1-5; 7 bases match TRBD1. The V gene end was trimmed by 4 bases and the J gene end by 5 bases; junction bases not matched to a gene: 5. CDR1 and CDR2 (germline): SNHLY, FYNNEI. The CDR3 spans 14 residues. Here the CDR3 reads CASSVTQGYQPQHF. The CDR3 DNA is TGTGCCAGCAGTGTAACACAGGGGTATCAGCCCCAGCATTTT.

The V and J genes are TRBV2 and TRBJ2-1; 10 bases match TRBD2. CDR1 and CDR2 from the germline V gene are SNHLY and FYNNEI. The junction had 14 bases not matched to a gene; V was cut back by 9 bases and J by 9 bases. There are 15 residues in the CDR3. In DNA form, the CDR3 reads TGTGCCAGTCGTGAGGAGCGGGAGGGCCGGAGTGAGCAGTTCTTC. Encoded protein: CASREEREGRSEQFF.

The DNA for the CDR3 is TGCAGCGTCGCGAGAGATAGCGGGGCGCGCTACGAGCAGTACTTC. Translated, it gives CSVARDSGARYEQYF. V gene TRBV29-1 combines with J gene TRBJ2-7; 8 bases agree with TRBD2. The CDR3 totals 15 residues. The germline CDR1 and CDR2 sequences are SQVTM and ANQGSEA. The ends lost 6 bases at V and 3 bases at J; junction bases unmatched: 13.

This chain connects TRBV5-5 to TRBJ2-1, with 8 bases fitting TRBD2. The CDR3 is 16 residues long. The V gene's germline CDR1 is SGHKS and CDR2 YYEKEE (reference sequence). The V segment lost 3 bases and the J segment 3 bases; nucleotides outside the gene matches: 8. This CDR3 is CASSSRTSGRYNEQFF. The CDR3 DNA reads TGTGCCAGCAGCTCGAGAACTAGCGGACGCTACAATGAGCAGTTCTTC.

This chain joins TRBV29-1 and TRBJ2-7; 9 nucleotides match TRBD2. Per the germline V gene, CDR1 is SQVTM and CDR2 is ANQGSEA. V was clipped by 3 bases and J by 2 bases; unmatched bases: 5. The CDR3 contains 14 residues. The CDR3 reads CSVEYSGSTYEQYF. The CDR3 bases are TGCAGCGTTGAGTATAGCGGGAGTACCTACGAGCAGTACTTC.